This T cell receptor beta chain was identified in a study of cytomegalovirus exposure and HLA in healthy donors. To note about this clone: The antigen remains unidentified.

V lost 5 bases to trimming and J lost 9 bases; unmatched junction nucleotides: 8. The germline gives CDR1 SGHTA, CDR2 FQGTGA. The CDR3 sequence is 13 residues long. Primers for the PCR totalled 60 Vbeta and 13 Jbeta. Generated by immunoSEQ multiplex PCR, the TCRdb table keeps only in-frame clones and is missing some. The sample comprises some 99,000 clones, roughly three quarters of which are singletons, and 2% to 2.5% rests with the top ten. Broader study findings: Rarity held for most TCR sequences, but there were some public TCRs that occurred in many donors. A later analysis appeared to link common viral pathogens to several of the most significant clusters. Beyond CMV serostatus, there was no information to go on about immune exposure. Later analysis demonstrated an association between a missense DCLRE1C variant and TCR beta V- and J-gene trimming.

The sample taken for sequencing was PBMCs. The sequence derives from a man aged 35 to 55 in good health and CMV-seronegative. The chain recombines TRBV7-3 with TRBJ2-5; 8 bases line up with TRBD2. The CDR3 protein is CASSPGGAFSQYF. The CDR3, as DNA: TGTGCCAGCAGCCCCGGGGGGGCCTTTTCCCAGTACTTC.